What follows are 8 T cell receptor beta chains derived from one specimen sequenced in a study of T cell responses to AZD1222 COVID-19 vaccine. The assay was immunoSEQ multiplex PCR, and TCRdb's table has in-frame clones only and misses some. The table lists 180,000 or so clones, roughly 92% of them singletons, with approximately 1.6% in the top ten. Sequences were derived from peripheral blood, sampled 28 days after the second AZD1222 dose. Every receptor here comes from an adult who received the AZD1222 COVID-19 vaccine.

The chain combines TRBV4-3 with TRBJ2-2, with D perhaps TRBD1 (5 bases). Germline lookup yields CDR1 LGHNA and CDR2 YSLEER. The CDR3 consists of 15 residues. V was cut by 0 bases and J by 4 bases, with 9 bases left in between. The CDR3 is CASSQERGVTGELFF. CDR3 in DNA: TGCGCCAGCAGCCAAGAAAGGGGCGTCACCGGGGAGCTGTTTTTT.

The chain employs TRBV6-5 and TRBJ1-3; no firm D call. V lost 0 bases to trimming and J lost 8 bases, with 14 bases between them. The CDR3 loop spans 15 amino acids. CDR1 and CDR2 from the germline V gene are MNHEY and SVGAGI. The CDR3 nucleotides are TGTGCCAGCAGTTACTCGGGCCAAACCGGAGACACCATATATTTT. It specifies CASSYSGQTGDTIYF.

This chain links TRBV10-2 with TRBJ1-2; 11 bases are a match to TRBD1. Per germline, CDR1 WSHSY and CDR2 SAAADI. The CDR3 contains 15 residues. V lost 3 bases and J lost 5; bases outside the gene matches: 5. CDR3 nucleotides: TGCGCCAGCAGTGACGGGACAGGGGGGGTTTATGGCTACACCTTC. Its protein product is CASSDGTGGVYGYTF.

The chain couples TRBV7-8 to TRBJ2-7; 12 nucleotides line up with TRBD2. V lost 5 bases to trimming and J lost 2 bases; unmatched junction nucleotides: 4. CDR1 is SGHVS and CDR2 is FQNEAQ in the germline V gene. The CDR3 is 15 residues long. This CDR3 reads CASSPGLAGPYEQYF. The CDR3 DNA reads as TGTGCCAGCAGCCCCGGACTAGCGGGGCCCTACGAGCAGTACTTC.

The chain recombines TRBV30 with TRBJ2-7; D gene uncertain. The CDR3 length is 13 residues. CDR1 is GTSNPN and CDR2 is SVGIG in the germline V gene (reference sequence). The germline V and J ends were trimmed by 4 bases and 6 bases, with 16 bases remaining between them. DNA of the CDR3: TGTGCCTGGACCCCTCCCGCATCTTTCGAGCAGTACTTC. Translated, it gives CAWTPPASFEQYF.

The V and J genes are TRBV9 and TRBJ1-1; the D is unclear. The CDR3 contains 13 residues. The V gene lost 1 base and the J gene lost 3 bases, with 7 bases spanning the gap. CDR1 is SGDLS, CDR2 YYNGEE, per germline. The CDR3 loop reads CASSVTTHTEAFF. The CDR3 DNA reads TGTGCCAGCAGCGTAACAACACACACTGAAGCTTTCTTT. The entire variable domain, with the rest obtained from reference TRBV9 and TRBJ1-1, is as follows: DSGVTQTPKHLITATGQRVTLRCSPRSGDLSVYWYQQSLDQGLQFLIQYYNGEERAKGNILERFSAQQFPDLHSELNLSSLELGDSALYFCASSVTTHTEAFFGQGTRLTVV.

The chain combines TRBV5-5 with TRBJ2-7; 9 bases are a match to TRBD2. CDR3 length equals 15 residues. CDR1 SGHKS and CDR2 YYEKEE come from the germline V gene (reference sequence). The V and J ends lost 1 base and 6 bases, in that order; junction bases with no gene match: 8. CDR3 nucleotide sequence: TGTGCCAGCAGCTTGTGGCTAGCGGGGATCGGCGAGCAGTACTTC. Translated, it gives CASSLWLAGIGEQYF.

The gene calls are TRBV7-2 and TRBJ1-4; the D is unclear. CDR1 and CDR2 (germline): SGHTA, FQGNSA. V was clipped by 0 bases and J by 7 bases, with 9 bases between them. The CDR3 is 14 residues long. CDR3 loop: CASSLAGLSEKLFF. The CDR3 DNA follows: TGTGCCAGCAGCTTAGCCGGGCTCTCTGAAAAACTGTTTTTT.